The clone carrying this T cell receptor beta chain was counted many times. The data are from a study of T cells in Graves' hyperthyroidism and ophthalmopathy. Looked up from germline, CDR1 is KGHDR and CDR2 is SFDVKD. With 1 base clipped from V and 4 bases from J, the junction kept 11 bases outside the gene matches. This CDR3 is built from 18 residues. From RNA transcripts, TCR beta CDR3 regions were amplified. When the TCR CDR3 underwent first-round RT-PCR, the HTBI primer set was used. Each CDR3 protein is one row after TCRdb ran MiXCR on the multiplex PCR reads. Of 600,000 or so distinct CDR3 sequences listed, 12% to 15% are singletons. Source material for PBMCs was less than 12 ml fresh peripheral blood.

The material sequenced was blood. The chain is built from TRBV24-1 and TRBJ2-1; TRBD1 matches 8 bases. This TCR derives from a woman aged 18 to 35 with Graves' ophthalmopathy. The CDR3 coding sequence is TGTGCCACCAGTGATTTTAACCGGGACAGGTCGCTTTACAATGAGCAGTTCTTC. This gives the protein CATSDFNRDRSLYNEQFF.